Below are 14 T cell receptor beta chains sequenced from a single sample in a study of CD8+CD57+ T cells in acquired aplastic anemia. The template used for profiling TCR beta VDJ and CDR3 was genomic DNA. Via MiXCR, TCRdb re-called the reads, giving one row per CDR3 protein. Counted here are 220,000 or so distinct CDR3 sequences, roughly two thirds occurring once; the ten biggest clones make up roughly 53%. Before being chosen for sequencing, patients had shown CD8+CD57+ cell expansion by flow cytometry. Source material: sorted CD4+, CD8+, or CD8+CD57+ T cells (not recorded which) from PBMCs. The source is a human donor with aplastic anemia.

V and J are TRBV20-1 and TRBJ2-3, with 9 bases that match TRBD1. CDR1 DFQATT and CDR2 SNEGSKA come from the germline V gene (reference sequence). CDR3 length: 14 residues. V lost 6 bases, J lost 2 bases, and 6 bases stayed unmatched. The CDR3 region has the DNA TGCAGTGCCCCCCGGGACAGGGCCACAGATACGCAGTATTTT. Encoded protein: CSAPRDRATDTQYF.

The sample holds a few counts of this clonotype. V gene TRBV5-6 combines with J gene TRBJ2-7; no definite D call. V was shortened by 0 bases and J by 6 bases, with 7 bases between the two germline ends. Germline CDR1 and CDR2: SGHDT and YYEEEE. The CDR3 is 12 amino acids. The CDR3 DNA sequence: TGTGCCAGCAGCTTGGCTGGGCTCGAGCAGTACTTC. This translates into CASSLAGLEQYF.

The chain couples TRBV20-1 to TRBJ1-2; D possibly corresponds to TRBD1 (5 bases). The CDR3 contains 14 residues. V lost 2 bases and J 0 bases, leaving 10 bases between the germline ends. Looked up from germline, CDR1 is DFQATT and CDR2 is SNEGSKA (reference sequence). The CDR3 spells CSARQGSANYGYTF. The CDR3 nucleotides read TGCAGTGCTAGACAGGGTTCTGCTAACTATGGCTACACCTTC.

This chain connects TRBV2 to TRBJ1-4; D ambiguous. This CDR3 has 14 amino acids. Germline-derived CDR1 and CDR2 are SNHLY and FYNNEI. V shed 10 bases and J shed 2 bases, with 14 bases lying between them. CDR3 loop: CATKPGYTNEKLFF. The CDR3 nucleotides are TGTGCCACCAAACCGGGATATACTAATGAAAAACTGTTTTTT.

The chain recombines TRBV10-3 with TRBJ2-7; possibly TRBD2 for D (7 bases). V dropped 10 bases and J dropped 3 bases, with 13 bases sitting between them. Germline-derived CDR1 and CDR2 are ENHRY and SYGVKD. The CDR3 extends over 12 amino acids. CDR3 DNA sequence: TGTGCCAAACAGGGAGGGGACTACGAGCAGTACTTC. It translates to CAKQGGDYEQYF.

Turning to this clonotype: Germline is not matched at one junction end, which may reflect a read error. Written as DNA, the CDR3 is TGTGCCAGCAGCTTCAGGGGCAGCCCCTACGATCAGTACTTC. Protein product: CASSFRGSPYDQYF. The V call is TRBV7-8, the J call TRBJ2-7, with D tentatively TRBD1 (6 bases). Germline V gene lookup returns CDR1 SGHVS and CDR2 FQNEAQ. The CDR3 is 14 amino acids.

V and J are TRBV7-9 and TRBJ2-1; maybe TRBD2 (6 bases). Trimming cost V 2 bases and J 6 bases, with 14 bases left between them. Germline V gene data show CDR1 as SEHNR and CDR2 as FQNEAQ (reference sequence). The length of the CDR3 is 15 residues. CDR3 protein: CASSLNGSPSNEQFF. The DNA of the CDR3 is TGTGCCAGCAGCTTAAACGGGAGCCCGTCCAATGAGCAGTTCTTC.

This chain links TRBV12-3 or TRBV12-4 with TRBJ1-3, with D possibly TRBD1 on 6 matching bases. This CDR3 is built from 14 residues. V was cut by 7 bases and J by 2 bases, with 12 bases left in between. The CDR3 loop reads CASIPTGPGNTIYF. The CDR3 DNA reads TGTGCCAGCATTCCTACAGGGCCTGGAAACACCATATATTTT.

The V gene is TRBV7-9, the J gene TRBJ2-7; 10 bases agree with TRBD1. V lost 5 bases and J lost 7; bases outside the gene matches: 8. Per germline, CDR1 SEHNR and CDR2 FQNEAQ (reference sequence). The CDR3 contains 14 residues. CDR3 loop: CASSAGDRGGEQYF. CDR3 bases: TGTGCCAGCAGCGCGGGGGACAGGGGTGGGGAGCAGTACTTC.

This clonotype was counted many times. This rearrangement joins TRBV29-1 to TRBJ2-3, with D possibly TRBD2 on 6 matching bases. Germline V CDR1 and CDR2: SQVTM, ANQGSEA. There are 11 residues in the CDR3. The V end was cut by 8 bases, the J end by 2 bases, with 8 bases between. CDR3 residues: CSMGLTDTQYF. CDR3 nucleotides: TGCAGCATGGGACTCACAGATACGCAGTATTTT.

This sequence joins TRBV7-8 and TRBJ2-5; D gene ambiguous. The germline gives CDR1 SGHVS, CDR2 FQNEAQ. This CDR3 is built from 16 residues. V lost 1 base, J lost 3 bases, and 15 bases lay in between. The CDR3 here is CASSLVGFAGEETQYF. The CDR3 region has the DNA TGTGCCAGCAGCTTAGTCGGTTTCGCCGGAGAAGAGACCCAGTACTTC. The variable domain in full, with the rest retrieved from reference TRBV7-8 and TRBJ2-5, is GAGVSQSPRYKVAKRGQDVALRCDPISGHVSLFWYQQALGQGPEFLTYFQNEAQLDKSGLPSDRFFAERPEGSVSTLKIQRTQQEDSAVYLCASSLVGFAGEETQYFGPGTRLLVL.

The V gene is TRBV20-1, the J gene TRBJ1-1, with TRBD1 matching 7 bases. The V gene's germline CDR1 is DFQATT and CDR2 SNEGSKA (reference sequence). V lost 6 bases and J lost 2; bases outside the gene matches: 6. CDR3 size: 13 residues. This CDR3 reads CSARRDSNTEAFF. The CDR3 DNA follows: TGCAGTGCGCGTCGGGACAGCAACACTGAAGCTTTCTTT.

In DNA form, the CDR3 reads TGTGCCAGCAGTGCTACAGGGGACAATCAGCCCCAGCATTTT. Protein product: CASSATGDNQPQHF. V usage is TRBV12-3 or TRBV12-4 and J usage is TRBJ1-5; the match to TRBD1 covers 7 bases. The V gene end was trimmed by 5 bases and the J gene end by 3 bases; junction bases not matched to a gene: 4. The CDR3 extends over 14 amino acids.

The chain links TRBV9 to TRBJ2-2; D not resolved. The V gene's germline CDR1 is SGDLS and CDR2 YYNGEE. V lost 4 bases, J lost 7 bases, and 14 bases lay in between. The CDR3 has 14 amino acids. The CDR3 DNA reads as TGTGCCAGCAGCTCCACCTCGGGTAACGGGGAGCTGTTTTTT. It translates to CASSSTSGNGELFF. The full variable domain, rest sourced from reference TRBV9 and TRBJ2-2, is DSGVTQTPKHLITATGQRVTLRCSPRSGDLSVYWYQQSLDQGLQFLIQYYNGEERAKGNILERFSAQQFPDLHSELNLSSLELGDSALYFCASSSTSGNGELFFGEGSRLTVL.